This T cell receptor (beta chain) was recorded in a study of blood T cell repertoires in COVID-19. In the study overall: COVID-19 samples, acute and convalescent, were from the United States, Italy and Spain. PBMCs, B-cell-depleted T cells, or T cells provided the cDNA or gDNA that made up the material.

This CDR3 has 13 residues. V lost 6 bases, J lost 8 bases, and 14 bases lay in between. How the authors handled the data: For nucleated cells, counts were estimated from reference gene primer amplification. TCRdb's copy holds only in-frame clones and misses some; the assay was immunoSEQ multiplex PCR. That table is the source of V, J and clone size, and D and trimming were worked out from the DNA. The sample carries about 220,000 clones, approximately 81% recorded once. This TCR came from an older woman who had recovered from COVID-19. Sequencing used peripheral blood. The genes are TRBV12-3 or TRBV12-4 and TRBJ2-4; D may be TRBD2 (6 bases). The DNA of the CDR3 is TGTGCCAGCAGCCTCGGGACTTATGACATTCAGTACTTC. Translation: CASSLGTYDIQYF.